This entry lists 15 T cell receptor beta chains sequenced from one sample in a study of cytomegalovirus exposure and HLA in healthy donors. The PCR was carried out with 60 Vbeta primers and 13 Jbeta primers. Data came from immunoSEQ multiplex PCR; TCRdb stores just in-frame clones and leaves some out. Among 150,000 to 200,000 clones listed, roughly 73% were seen once. The sample taken for sequencing was PBMCs. Source of these receptors: a woman in her 30s in good health and CMV-seronegative.

This chain connects TRBV7-8 to TRBJ1-5, with 7 bases aligning to TRBD1. The CDR3 has 18 residues. V trimming: 4 bases; J trimming: 0 bases; junction bases outside the gene matches: 12. Germline-derived CDR1 and CDR2 are SGHVS and FQNEAQ. CDR3 nucleotide sequence: TGTGCCAGCAGCTCGCGGACCTCAACAGGGGCTAGCAATCAGCCCCAGCATTTT. This gives the protein CASSSRTSTGASNQPQHF.

The genes are TRBV6-1 and TRBJ1-2; 7 nucleotides match TRBD1. From germline, CDR1 is MNHNS and CDR2 SASEGT. CDR3 length: 15 residues. With 6 bases clipped from V and 0 bases from J, the junction kept 7 bases outside the gene matches. The CDR3 nucleotides read TGTGCCAGCAGGGGCAGGGGGGAGGCTAACTATGGCTACACCTTC. Translating it yields CASRGRGEANYGYTF.

The rearrangement joins TRBV7-9 to TRBJ1-6; D may be TRBD1 (5 bases). The CDR3 is 16 residues long. The ends were cut back, 1 base at V and 0 bases at J, with 7 bases in the middle. Germline loops: CDR1 SEHNR, CDR2 FQNEAQ (reference sequence). CDR3 region: CASSLGQSSYNSPLHF. The CDR3 DNA follows: TGTGCCAGCAGCTTAGGACAGAGCTCCTATAATTCACCCCTCCACTTT. The full variable domain, rest sourced from reference TRBV7-9 and TRBJ1-6, is DTGVSQNPRHKITKRGQNVTFRCDPISEHNRLYWYRQTLGQGPEFLTYFQNEAQLEKSRLLSDRFSAERPKGSFSTLEIQRTEQGDSAMYLCASSLGQSSYNSPLHFGNGTRLTVT.

The chain carries TRBV19 and TRBJ2-3; TRBD1 agrees at 9 bases. Germline CDR1 and CDR2: LNHDA and SQIVND (reference sequence). The CDR3 spans 13 residues. The V segment lost 5 bases and the J segment 6 bases; nucleotides outside the gene matches: 3. DNA of the CDR3: TGTGCCAGTAGTGACAGGGGGGAGGATACGCAGTATTTT. Translating gives CASSDRGEDTQYF.

The gene calls are TRBV7-7 and TRBJ1-4; TRBD1 might be the D (6 bases). Looked up from germline, CDR1 is SSHAT and CDR2 is FNYEAQ (reference sequence). The CDR3 covers 16 residues. The V end lost 5 bases, the J end lost 0 bases, and 13 bases lay between the germline ends. CDR3 sequence (DNA): TGTGCCAGCAGCCGCCAGAGGACAGCAACTAATGAAAAACTGTTTTTT. This translates into CASSRQRTATNEKLFF. The complete variable domain, with remaining parts taken from reference TRBV7-7 and TRBJ1-4, reads GAGVSQSPRYKVTKRGQDVTLRCDPISSHATLYWYQQALGQGPEFLTYFNYEAQPDKSGLPSDRFSAERPEGSISTLTIQRTEQRDSAMYRCASSRQRTATNEKLFFGSGTQLSVL.

This clone was counted a single time. The chain couples TRBV7-2 to TRBJ2-5; possible D gene TRBD2, 7 bases. CDR1 is SGHTA and CDR2 is FQGNSA in the germline V gene. Deletions cut 2 bases from V and 1 base from J, with 11 bases between. This CDR3 region has 15 residues. The CDR3 spells CASSLIRGGQETQYF. CDR3 DNA: TGTGCCAGCAGCTTAATTAGGGGGGGCCAAGAGACCCAGTACTTC.

The chain is built from TRBV30 and TRBJ1-5; the D gene is possibly TRBD1 (5 bases). The ends were cut back, 2 bases at V and 4 bases at J, with 9 bases in the middle. Germline V lookup: CDR1 GTSNPN, CDR2 SVGIG (reference sequence). The CDR3 has 13 amino acids. The DNA for the CDR3 is TGTGCCTGGAGTTCACAGGAGAATCAGCCCCAGCATTTT. Its translation: CAWSSQENQPQHF.

The CDR3: CASSYSITAQPQHF. CDR3 nucleotide sequence: TGTGCCAGCAGTTACTCAATCACAGCTCAGCCCCAGCATTTT. J is TRBJ1-5 and V is TRBV6-5; D ambiguous. CDR3 length: 14 residues. Germline CDR1 is MNHEY and CDR2 is SVGAGI. V lost 0 bases and J lost 6, with 9 bases in between.

This chain uses TRBV5-1 with TRBJ2-2; 10 positions match TRBD1. This CDR3 is 15 amino acids long. V was clipped by 2 bases and J by 6 bases; unmatched bases: 4. Germline V gene sequence: CDR1 SGHRS, CDR2 YFSETQ. DNA for the CDR3: TGCGCCAGCAGCTTTGGGACAGGGGTTGCCGGGGAGCTGTTTTTT. Its translation is CASSFGTGVAGELFF. Full variable domain (remainder filled in from reference TRBV5-1 and TRBJ2-2): KAGVTQTPRYLIKTRGQQVTLSCSPISGHRSVSWYQQTPGQGLQFLFEYFSETQRNKGNFPGRFSGRQFSNSRSEMNVSTLELGDSALYLCASSFGTGVAGELFFGEGSRLTVL.

This clone is a singleton in its sample. The gene calls are TRBV18 and TRBJ1-2; TRBD1 might be the D (6 bases). V dropped 2 bases and J dropped 8 bases, with 12 bases sitting between them. Per germline, CDR1 KGHSH and CDR2 LQKENI. The length of the CDR3 is 13 residues. DNA for the CDR3: TGTGCCAGCTCACCAACGGGGGGCGTCGGCTACACCTTC. Translating gives CASSPTGGVGYTF.

This clone was seen a single time. The V gene is TRBV27, the J gene TRBJ1-6; tentatively, D is TRBD1 (6 bases). The V gene's germline CDR1 is MNHEY and CDR2 SMNVEV (reference sequence). The length of the CDR3 is 16 residues. The V and J ends lost 5 bases and 4 bases respectively, with 15 bases between them. CDR3 sequence (DNA): TGTGCCAGCAGTCGAGGGGGGGTGCGATATAATTCACCCCTCCACTTT. Its translation is CASSRGGVRYNSPLHF.

Remarks on this clone: Other DNA sequences in this sample translate to the same CDR3. In nucleotides, the CDR3 is TGCGCCAGCAGCTTGGGAGGTGGGACAGATACGCAGTATTTT. Protein: CASSLGGGTDTQYF. The chain carries TRBV5-1 and TRBJ2-3; D call uncertain. V was shortened by 0 bases and J by 3 bases, with 8 bases between the two germline ends. Germline values: CDR1 SGHRS, CDR2 YFSETQ. This CDR3 contains 14 residues.

The chain is built from TRBV5-1 and TRBJ2-1; 7 bases map to TRBD1. J lost 2 bases, V lost 4 bases, and 6 bases had no gene match. Germline V gene data show CDR1 as SGHRS and CDR2 as YFSETQ. CDR3 length equals 15 residues. CDR3 nucleotide sequence: TGCGCCAGCAGCCTTGGGACAGTGACCTACAATGAGCAGTTCTTC. Encoded protein: CASSLGTVTYNEQFF.

The rearrangement uses TRBV25-1 and TRBJ2-5; D gene ambiguous. Matching the DNA end better, TRBJ2-7 makes the J call doubtful. The CDR3 covers 15 residues. CDR1 and CDR2 (germline): MGHDK, SYGVNS. The CDR3: CASSESSRNLYEQYF. The CDR3 region has the DNA TGTGCCAGCAGTGAATCCAGCAGGAACCTCTACGAGCAGTACTTC.

This chain joins TRBV11-2 and TRBJ1-6; possible D gene TRBD1, 5 bases. The CDR3 extends over 16 amino acids. V gave up 5 bases and J gave up 0 bases, with 11 bases separating them. From germline, CDR1 is SGHAT and CDR2 FQNNGV. As DNA, the CDR3 is TGTGCCAGCAGCCTTCGGGGGAACTCCTATAATTCACCCCTCCACTTT. Residues: CASSLRGNSYNSPLHF.